Listed below are T cell receptor beta chains from one sample, sequenced in a study of vaccination and CD4 T cells after COVID-19. TCRdb called the PCR reads again in MiXCR, with one record for every CDR3 protein. The sample records 20,000 to 25,000 distinct CDR3 sequences, 58% being singletons. Their antigens are not known. Sequencing was carried out using CD4+ T cells from blood, cultured in vitro. These receptors were obtained from a human donor who had recovered from COVID-19. The CDR3 runs from the conserved cysteine through the conserved F or W. Clone size is not always given. Where it is, it says once, few, many or a class for expanded clones.

>TRBJ2-7|-|TRBV6-1
CASSPRQGAAYEQYF
>TRBJ1-5|-|TRBV7-8
CASSWDRFNQPQHF
>TRBJ2-7|-|TRBV19
CASSPGGGGGQYF
>TRBJ1-2|-|TRBV20-1
CSARQGATPRMTF
>TRBJ1-1|-|TRBV7-3
CASSTTGRDGTEAFF
>TRBJ1-4|once|TRBV20-1
CSALTGDGEKLFF
>TRBJ1-5|few|TRBV20-1
CSAAGTGTGGNQPQHF
>TRBJ2-1|few|TRBV11-2
CASSQLVGSYNEQFF
>TRBJ1-5|-|TRBV19
CASSSGDTKNQPQHF
>TRBJ2-7|-|TRBV7-2
CTSSLGGSGYEQYF
>TRBJ1-1|few|TRBV11-1
CASNAQGAMRNTEAFF
>TRBJ1-5|few|TRBV5-3
CARSLGHGYQPQHF
>TRBJ1-6|-|TRBV5-1
CASSSKSSYNSPLHF
>TRBJ2-7|few|TRBV10-3
CAIRITGSQEQYF
>TRBJ2-2|-|TRBV5-1
CASSLAVSAGGELFF
>TRBJ1-2|-|TRBV28
CASSVGGADYGYTF
>TRBJ2-7|-|TRBV29-1
CSVSTSGWNYF
>TRBJ2-3|-|TRBV6-5
CASSYSSGSTDTQYF
>TRBJ2-7|few|TRBV27
CASSLREGSEQYF
>TRBJ2-2|-|TRBV19
CASSILRDNTGELFF
>TRBJ1-1|-|TRBV2
CASRGQGRTEAFF
>TRBJ2-2|few|TRBV2
CASQVAGELFF
>TRBJ2-1|-|TRBV6-1
CASLARSYNEQFF
>TRBJ1-1|-|TRBV11-2
CASSQWGAVAFF
>TRBJ2-3|-|TRBV27
CASRRTGITDTQYF
>TRBJ1-1|-|TRBV6-5
CASSYSRVWDTEAFF
>TRBJ1-2|-|TRBV7-2
CASSLGAHYGYTF
>TRBJ2-7|-|TRBV12-3/TRBV12-4
CASSFWGGGQYF
>TRBJ2-2|-|TRBV5-1
CASSLEAVRGPANTGELFF
>TRBJ1-6|-|TRBV7-2
CASSPGWASSPLHF
>TRBJ1-5|-|TRBV29-1
CSVADSNQPQHF
>TRBJ2-3|-|TRBV10-3
CAISAATYRGRTDTQYF
>TRBJ2-5|once|TRBV6-1
CASRMDRARETQYF